A selection of T cell receptor beta chains follows, all from one sample in a study of blood T cell repertoires in COVID-19. Sequenced by immunoSEQ multiplex PCR; TCRdb stores in-frame clones only, minus some. This sample has around 150,000 clones, with roughly 80% found just once. The specimen sequenced was peripheral blood. All receptors come from a man in his forties or fifties with active or convalescent COVID-19. Both conserved end residues are part of each CDR3.

v_call	j_call	cdr3_aa
TRBV2	TRBJ2-1	CASRAGTVSYNEQFF
TRBV20-1	TRBJ2-7	CSAPRTYEQYF
TRBV7-9	TRBJ2-1	CASSQRDSHNEQFF
TRBV9	TRBJ2-1	CASSILSVNEQFF
TRBV10-1	TRBJ2-7	CASSEVQGNEQYF
TRBV28	TRBJ2-1	CASSFPRRGEQFF
TRBV5-5	TRBJ2-3	CASSWDLAGHTQYF
TRBV19	TRBJ1-5	CASSSRTGSYQPQHF
TRBV3-1/TRBV3-2	TRBJ1-2	CASSPRRGIYGYTF
TRBV6-1	TRBJ1-5	CASSEHRGQGQPQHF
TRBV6-6	TRBJ2-7	CASSSPEAAYEQYF
TRBV7-9	TRBJ2-1	CASSRLAGGNEQFF
TRBV7-9	TRBJ1-4	CASSWDRSNEKLFF
TRBV5-1	TRBJ2-7	CASSFRTGETNEQYF
TRBV11-2	TRBJ2-7	CASSAASYEQYF
TRBV13	TRBJ2-7	CASSLGTSFSSYEQYF
TRBV6-6	TRBJ2-1	CASIAGANEQFF
TRBV28	TRBJ1-2	CATSGAGGYTF
TRBV11-2	TRBJ2-7	CASRRGQGRSRSYEQYF
TRBV5-1	TRBJ2-1	CASSLGLTDNEQFF
TRBV2	TRBJ2-7	CASRGLAGPSYEQYF
TRBV9	TRBJ2-1	CASSAAGGVGYNEQFF
TRBV25-1	TRBJ1-6	CASSEFQGRDSPLHF
TRBV6-5	TRBJ1-1	CASNDGGTEAFF
TRBV19	TRBJ1-1	CASRGTGGGAEAFF
TRBV27	TRBJ2-5	CASSLYWASGREETQYF
TRBV7-3	TRBJ2-1	CASSLTQGGYNEQFF
TRBV28	TRBJ2-6	CASRTGGDGANVLTF
TRBV19	TRBJ2-2	CASSIGTGTGELFF
TRBV24-1	TRBJ2-1	CATSDLPGESYNEQFF
TRBV15	TRBJ2-3	CATSRRLADTTDTQYF
TRBV27	TRBJ2-1	CASSLSQSGYNEQFF